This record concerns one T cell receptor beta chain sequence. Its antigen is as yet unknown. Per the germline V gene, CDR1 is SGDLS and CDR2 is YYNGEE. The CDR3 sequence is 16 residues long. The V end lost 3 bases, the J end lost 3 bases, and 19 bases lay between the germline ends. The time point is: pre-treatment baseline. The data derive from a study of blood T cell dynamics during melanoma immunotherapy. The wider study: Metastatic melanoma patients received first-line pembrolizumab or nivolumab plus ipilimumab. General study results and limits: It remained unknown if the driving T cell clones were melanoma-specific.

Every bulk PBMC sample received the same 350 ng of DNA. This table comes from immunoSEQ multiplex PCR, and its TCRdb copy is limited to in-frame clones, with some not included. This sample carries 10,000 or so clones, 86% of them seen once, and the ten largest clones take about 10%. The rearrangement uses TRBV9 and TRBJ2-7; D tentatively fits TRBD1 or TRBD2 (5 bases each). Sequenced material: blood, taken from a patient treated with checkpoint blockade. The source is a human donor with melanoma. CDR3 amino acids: CASSEGAGTAHYEQYF. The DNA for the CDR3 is TGTGCCAGCAGCGAGGGTGCCGGGACGGCCCACTACGAGCAGTACTTC.